This record looks at one T cell receptor (beta chain) sequence and its context. Data came from immunoSEQ multiplex PCR; TCRdb stores just in-frame clones and leaves some out. This table holds around 200,000 clones, more than 75% found once. The sample comes from a study of blood T cell repertoires in COVID-19. The CDR3 totals 18 residues. With V trimmed by 1 base and J by 2 bases, 10 bases remained unmatched. Germline V gives CDR1 SGHTA, CDR2 FQGNSA. Material: peripheral blood. This TCR was recovered from a middle-aged man with active or convalescent COVID-19. The chain employs TRBV7-2 and TRBJ2-1; 8 positions agree with TRBD2. As DNA, the CDR3 is TGTGCCAGCAGCTTAGGACCCCCGGGACTAGGAGCCTACAATGAGCAGTTCTTC. Translating gives CASSLGPPGLGAYNEQFF.